This passage covers 20 T cell receptor beta chains from one sample sequenced in a study of T-cell reconstitution after alpha-beta-depleted transplantation in children. A TCRbeta library incorporating unique molecular identifiers was prepared. TCRdb itself ran the PCR reads through MiXCR, one entry per CDR3 protein. The sample shows around 130,000 distinct CDR3 sequences, roughly 9.7% of them seen only once. Sample: PBMCs, mostly from graft donor cells, taken 180 days after TCRalphabeta/CD19-depleted stem cell transplant. Receptors were obtained from a girl under three years old who had a stem cell transplant for combined immunodeficiency, so the T cells may come from the graft donor.

The chain couples TRBV12-3 or TRBV12-4 to TRBJ2-7; no reliable D call. The CDR3 is made up of 12 amino acids. V was cut by 2 bases and J by 4 bases, with 6 bases left in between. CDR3 sequence reads: CASSLMVYEQYF. CDR3 coding DNA: TGTGCCAGCAGTTTAATGGTTTACGAGCAGTACTTC.

The chain couples TRBV2 to TRBJ2-5; TRBD1 agrees at 9 bases. In germline, CDR1 is SNHLY, CDR2 FYNNEI. After removal of 6 bases from V and 5 bases from J, the junction contained 10 bases not matched to a gene. The CDR3 runs to 15 residues. CDR3 in amino acids: CASRRGTGNGETQYF. As DNA, the CDR3 is TGTGCCAGCAGGAGGGGGACAGGGAACGGTGAGACCCAGTACTTC.

The sample holds a few counts of this clonotype. V gene TRBV29-1 combines with J gene TRBJ1-2, with 11 bases matching TRBD1. CDR1 is SQVTM and CDR2 is ANQGSEA in the germline V gene. V lost 1 base and J lost 4; bases outside the gene matches: 2. The CDR3 spans 14 residues. The CDR3 loop reads CSVEGTGGGYGYTF. The CDR3 nucleotides read TGCAGCGTTGAAGGGACAGGGGGCGGCTATGGCTACACCTTC.

The chain carries TRBV10-3 and TRBJ2-7; D remains unclear. CDR1 and CDR2 from the germline V gene are ENHRY and SYGVKD. V lost 2 bases to trimming and J lost 6 bases, with 11 bases between them. The CDR3 is made up of 13 amino acids. The CDR3 loop is CAISERVASEQYF. DNA of the CDR3: TGTGCCATCAGTGAGAGGGTGGCCAGCGAGCAGTACTTC.

This clonotype has more than one count but fewer than ten. The chain has TRBV12-3 or TRBV12-4 and TRBJ1-2, with unresolved D. The CDR3 spans 14 residues. The V end was cut by 2 bases, the J end by 4 bases, with 11 bases between. The CDR3 protein is CASSLRQQIYGYTF. CDR3 DNA: TGTGCCAGCAGTTTAAGGCAACAGATCTATGGCTACACCTTC.

This chain links TRBV2 with TRBJ2-1; D uncertain. Germline CDR1 SNHLY, CDR2 FYNNEI. CDR3 length: 13 residues. V was shortened by 8 bases and J by 9 bases, with 17 bases between the two germline ends. CDR3 amino acids: CASGHVALGEQFF. The DNA of the CDR3 is TGTGCCAGCGGGCACGTAGCCTTGGGTGAGCAGTTCTTC.

The gene calls are TRBV27 and TRBJ1-2, with D perhaps matching TRBD1 (6 bases). The germline V gene has CDR1 MNHEY and CDR2 SMNVEV (reference sequence). This CDR3 has 18 amino acids. Trimming left V 3 bases short and J 3 bases short, with 23 bases between. The CDR3 reads CASSFGGHFRSGYYGYTF. The CDR3 nucleotides read TGTGCCAGCAGTTTTGGGGGACACTTTAGATCGGGATACTATGGCTACACCTTC.

The chain joins TRBV15 to TRBJ2-1; 13 nucleotides align to TRBD2. CDR1 is LNHNV, CDR2 YYDKDF, per germline (reference sequence). The CDR3 consists of 16 residues. Losses at the gene ends were 5 bases for V and 7 bases for J; bases not matched to a gene: 8. This CDR3 is CATSPTGTSGINEQFF. In DNA form, the CDR3 reads TGTGCCACCAGCCCCACCGGGACTAGCGGGATAAATGAGCAGTTCTTC.

This chain's CDR3 is CSAGTDLGETQYF. Written as DNA, the CDR3 is TGCAGTGCTGGGACCGACTTAGGGGAGACCCAGTACTTC. This chain uses TRBV20-1 with TRBJ2-5; tentatively, D is TRBD1 or TRBD2 (5 bases each). Germline assignment: CDR1 DFQATT and CDR2 SNEGSKA (reference sequence). Trimming took off 5 bases at V and 5 bases at J, with 15 bases between the two ends. The CDR3 covers 13 residues.

There are a few counts of this clonotype. At one boundary the junction diverges from the germline segment, which might be a read error. This chain links TRBV20-1 with TRBJ1-5; 7 positions match TRBD1. From germline, CDR1 is DFQATT and CDR2 SNEGSKA (reference sequence). CDR3 size: 12 residues. This chain's CDR3 is CSTGRSNQPQHF. The DNA of the CDR3 is TGTTCGACAGGGCGCAGCAATCAGCCCCAGCATTTT.

A few counts support this clonotype. This sequence joins TRBV27 and TRBJ1-5; D is uncertain. Germline V gene data show CDR1 as MNHEY and CDR2 as SMNVEV (reference sequence). The V end lost 1 base, the J end lost 5 bases, and 12 bases lay between the germline ends. The CDR3 is 15 residues long. This chain's CDR3 is CASSLWGKKDQPQHF. CDR3 bases: TGTGCCAGCAGTTTATGGGGTAAGAAGGATCAGCCCCAGCATTTT.

This clonotype appeared many times. The chain joins TRBV6-2 or TRBV6-3 to TRBJ2-7; D call uncertain. The CDR3 is 11 amino acids. Germline V gives CDR1 MNHEY, CDR2 SVGEGT. V shed 5 bases and J shed 4 bases, with 6 bases lying between them. CDR3 nucleotides: TGTGCCAGCAGTGAAGGGTACGAGCAGTACTTC. Translating gives CASSEGYEQYF.

In its sample, this clonotype was seen a few times. This CDR3 is CSVGTSEQYF. The DNA for the CDR3 is TGCAGCGTTGGGACGAGCGAGCAGTACTTC. The chain combines TRBV29-1 with TRBJ2-7, with D uncertain. CDR3 length: 10 amino acids. The germline V gene has CDR1 SQVTM and CDR2 ANQGSEA. Trimming stripped 4 bases from V and 6 bases from J, with 7 bases between.

Concerning this clonotype itself: Given a much more abundant clone one base away, this may be a read error. The rearrangement links TRBV5-1 to TRBJ2-6; the D gene is possibly TRBD1 (5 bases). Germline V lookup: CDR1 SGHRS, CDR2 YFSETQ. CDR3 length equals 15 residues. The CDR3 nucleotides are TGCGCCAGCAGCCTCAGTCTCTCTGGGGCCAACGGCCTGACTTTC. Protein product: CASSLSLSGANGLTF.

This chain links TRBV20-1 with TRBJ1-2; possible D gene TRBD1, 6 bases. Between the trimmed V and J ends, which lost 4 bases and 6 bases, there was a span of 18 bases. The CDR3 runs to 14 residues. The germline CDR1 and CDR2 sequences are DFQATT and SNEGSKA (reference sequence). The CDR3 DNA is TGCAGTGCTACCGAGGGGGGGGGCGAAGATGGCTACACCTTC. Its translation: CSATEGGGEDGYTF.

Many counts were recorded for this clonotype. This chain connects TRBV5-1 to TRBJ1-2; D perhaps matches TRBD1 (5 bases). The CDR3 length is 14 residues. V lost 4 bases, J lost 7 bases, and 17 bases lay in between. Per germline, CDR1 SGHRS and CDR2 YFSETQ. As DNA, the CDR3 is TGCGCCAGCAGCCCCGGGGCAGAGAGGAGTGGCTACACCTTC. As protein: CASSPGAERSGYTF.

This clonotype was seen more than once but under ten times. CDR3 in amino acids: CSAAGGVRAFF. In nucleotides, the CDR3 is TGCAGTGCCGCAGGGGGCGTCAGGGCTTTCTTT. The chain uses TRBV20-1 and TRBJ1-1, with 8 positions matching TRBD1. Germline CDR1 DFQATT, CDR2 SNEGSKA (reference sequence). The V gene end was trimmed by 6 bases and the J gene end by 11 bases; junction bases not matched to a gene: 8. The CDR3 extends over 11 amino acids.

This clonotype was observed a few times. This rearrangement joins TRBV5-6 to TRBJ2-3; D gene uncertain. CDR1 and CDR2 (germline): SGHDT, YYEEEE. This CDR3 is 15 amino acids long. V was shortened by 1 base and J by 2 bases, with 11 bases between the two germline ends. The CDR3 loop reads CASSLKLLNTDTQYF. The CDR3 DNA sequence: TGTGCCAGCAGCTTGAAACTCCTCAACACAGATACGCAGTATTTT.

V usage is TRBV12-3 or TRBV12-4 and J usage is TRBJ2-4, with TRBD2 matching 9 bases. The CDR3 sequence is 16 residues long. Germline trimming cut 1 base from V and 2 bases from J; bases unmatched to any gene: 3. CDR3 region: CASSLVTSGTKNIQYF. Here the CDR3 DNA reads TGTGCCAGCAGTTTAGTGACTAGCGGAACCAAAAACATTCAGTACTTC.

This clonotype was detected a few times. The CDR3 here is CASSPGLAGGPREQYF. DNA of the CDR3: TGTGCCAGCTCACCGGGACTAGCGGGAGGGCCGCGCGAGCAGTACTTC. The V and J genes are TRBV18 and TRBJ2-7; 16 nucleotides agree with TRBD2. CDR1 KGHSH and CDR2 LQKENI come from the germline V gene. Trimming removed 3 bases from V and 6 bases from J; junction bases left unmatched: 5. CDR3 size: 16 residues. Complete variable domain (other parts from reference TRBV18 and TRBJ2-7): NAGVMQNPRHLVRRRGQEARLRCSPMKGHSHVYWYRQLPEEGLKFMVYLQKENIIDESGMPKERFSAEFPKEGPSILRIQQVVRGDSAAYFCASSPGLAGGPREQYFGPGTRLTVT.